This T cell receptor beta chain was sequenced for a study of shared clonotypes between healthy human individuals. Germline values: CDR1 MDHEN, CDR2 SYDVKM. With V trimmed by 7 bases and J by 6 bases, 7 bases remained unmatched. The length of the CDR3 is 14 residues. Assay used: immunoSEQ multiplex PCR; TCRdb lists only in-frame clones, some missing. The sample holds some 2.3 million clones; approximately 93% are singletons and the top ten take about 0.39%. The material sequenced was naive CD4+ T cells from PBMCs. Subset in this sample: CD45RA+ positively selected. The chain employs TRBV28 and TRBJ2-7; 12 bases fit TRBD1. The receptor was derived from a man between 18 and 29 years old in good health. Some clones in this sample may be carry-over from other donors' samples. CDR3 residues: CASTRGTGGFEQYF. The CDR3 DNA is TGTGCCAGCACCCGTGGGACAGGGGGCTTCGAGCAGTACTTC.